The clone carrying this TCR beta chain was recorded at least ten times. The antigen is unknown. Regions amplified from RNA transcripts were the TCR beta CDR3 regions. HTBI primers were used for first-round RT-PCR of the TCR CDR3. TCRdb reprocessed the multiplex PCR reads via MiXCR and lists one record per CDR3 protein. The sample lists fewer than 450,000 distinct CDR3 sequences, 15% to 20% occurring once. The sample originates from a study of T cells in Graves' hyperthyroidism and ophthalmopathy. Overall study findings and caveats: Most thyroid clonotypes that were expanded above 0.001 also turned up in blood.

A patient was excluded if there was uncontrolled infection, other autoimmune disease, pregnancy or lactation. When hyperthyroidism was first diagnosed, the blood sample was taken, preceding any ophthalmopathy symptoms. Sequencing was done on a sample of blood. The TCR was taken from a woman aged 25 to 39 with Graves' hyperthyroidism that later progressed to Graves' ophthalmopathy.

The CDR3 DNA reads as TGCAGCGTTGTAGAACCGGGACAGGAAAGCTACGAGCAGTACTTC. The encoded protein is CSVVEPGQESYEQYF. V usage is TRBV29-1 and J usage is TRBJ2-7, with TRBD1 matching over 8 bases. V shed 4 bases, J shed 3 bases, and the junction held 11 bases outside the gene matches. This CDR3 spans 15 amino acids. CDR1 is SQVTM and CDR2 is ANQGSEA in the germline V gene.